The present T cell receptor beta chain was sequenced within a study of T cell repertoires in cytomegalovirus infection. The wider study: Matching HLA type and CMV infection were both indicated by public TCR beta signatures.

TCRdb used MiXCR to reprocess the reads, holding one entry per CDR3 protein. The sample has a few hundred thousand distinct CDR3 sequences; around a third are singletons. Notes on this clonotype: Antigen: not known.

Overall study results and limits: Totalled public TCR beta family frequency picked out people who carried CMV plus the relevant HLA.

The material sequenced was cultured PBMCs, taken from culture after CMV antigen stimulation. This TCR derives from a human donor in good health (CMV status not recorded). Some clones in this sample may be carry-over from other donors' samples.

CDR3 sequence reads: CASSQGGSDNIQYF. The CDR3 DNA follows: TGCGCCAGCAGCCAAGGAGGGAGTGATAACATTCAGTACTTC. The chain carries TRBV4-1 and TRBJ2-4, with D possibly being TRBD2 (5 bases). With 1 base removed from V and 7 bases from J, the gap between germline ends came to 11 bases. This CDR3 has 14 residues. Germline V CDR1 and CDR2: MGHRA, YSYEKL.